This is a list of T cell receptor beta chains from one sample in a study of T-cell reconstitution after alpha-beta-depleted transplantation in children. Using its own MiXCR run on the PCR reads, TCRdb lists one record per CDR3 protein. Of 350,000 to 500,000 distinct CDR3 sequences listed, about 40% are singletons. The sample here was PBMCs, taken before TCRalphabeta/CD19-depleted stem cell transplant. These receptors originate from a girl aged 2-10 years with aplastic anemia, due to receive a stem cell transplant. Both conserved end residues are part of each CDR3. The D gene is left open where the match is weak. Size is stated for part of the rows, as once, few or many counts, or as a class when the clone is expanded.

size,length,D,V,J,DNA,CDR3
-,16,-,TRBV15,TRBJ2-3,TGTGCCACCAGCAGAGGAGGTCGCTCTAGCACAGATACGCAGTATTTT,CATSRGGRSSTDTQYF
many,14,-,TRBV3-2,TRBJ2-2,TGTGCCAGCGGAATTCACAGGGGAACCGGGGAGCTGTTTTTT,CASGIHRGTGELFF
-,12,-,TRBV20-1,TRBJ2-1,TGCAGTGCTAGAGTGAGAGCGCATGAGCAGTTCTTC,CSARVRAHEQFF
-,16,TRBD2,TRBV27,TRBJ2-1,TGTGCCAGCAGTTTACCTAGCGGGAACACCTACAATGAGCAGTTCTTC,CASSLPSGNTYNEQFF
-,11,-,TRBV5-6,TRBJ2-3,TGTGCCAGCAGCTTGGCTAGCCCCGAGTATTTT,CASSLASPEYF
-,14,-,TRBV27,TRBJ2-2,TGTGCCAGCAGGCTCGACACCACTACCGGGGAGCTGTTTTTT,CASRLDTTTGELFF
-,14,-,TRBV20-1,TRBJ2-3,TGCAGTGCTAGAGACCGGGTAGTAACAGATACGCAGTATTTT,CSARDRVVTDTQYF
few,13,-,TRBV2,TRBJ2-7,TGTGCCAGCAGCGGACAGACCACCTACGAGCAGTACTTC,CASSGQTTYEQYF
-,14,TRBD2,TRBV7-2,TRBJ2-7,TGTGCCAGCAACCGACTAGCGGGGGCCTACGAGCAGTACTTC,CASNRLAGAYEQYF
-,16,TRBD2,TRBV7-3,TRBJ2-1,TGTGCCAGCAGCTTAACGGCGGGAGCGGGTTACAATGAGCAGTTCTTC,CASSLTAGAGYNEQFF
many,14,-,TRBV27,TRBJ2-3,TGTGCCAGCAGTCCCCCGCGGGCGCGGGGTACGCAGTATTTT,CASSPPRARGTQYF
-,14,TRBD1,TRBV20-1,TRBJ2-7,TGCAGTGCTACAGAGGGGACAGGGTTCCACGAGCAGTACTTC,CSATEGTGFHEQYF
many,17,TRBD2,TRBV29-1,TRBJ2-7,TGCAGCGCCCAAAGGAGGCTAGCGGGAGTAAGCTCCTACGAGCAGTACTTC,CSAQRRLAGVSSYEQYF
-,16,-,TRBV7-9,TRBJ2-1,TGTGCCAGCAGCCTTACCTGGCGGAACTCCTACAATGAGCAGTTCTTC,CASSLTWRNSYNEQFF
-,17,TRBD2,TRBV20-1,TRBJ2-1,TGCAGTGCTAGAAGACTAGCGGGACCGAGCTCCTACAATGAGCAGTTCTTC,CSARRLAGPSSYNEQFF
many,12,TRBD1,TRBV5-1,TRBJ2-1,TGCGCCAGCAGTTACAGGGGGGATGAGCAGTTCTTC,CASSYRGDEQFF
-,16,-,TRBV20-1,TRBJ2-1,TGCAGTGCTAACCCTCCCCGTCCAGTACTCTACAATGAGCAGTTCTTC,CSANPPRPVLYNEQFF
-,16,TRBD1,TRBV18,TRBJ2-1,TGTGCCAGCTCACCACGCGACAGGGACGGGGCCAATGAGCAGTTCTTC,CASSPRDRDGANEQFF
-,14,-,TRBV20-1,TRBJ2-2,TGCAGTGCTAGAGATCCCTCCTCGGGGTGGGAGCTGTTTTTT,CSARDPSSGWELFF
-,17,TRBD2,TRBV29-1,TRBJ2-3,TGCAGCGTTGAAGTGCCGGGCACAGCGGGAGACTTAGATACGCAGTATTTT,CSVEVPGTAGDLDTQYF
-,16,TRBD2,TRBV20-1,TRBJ2-1,TGCAGTGCTATTGGGACTAGCGGGAGCTTGGACAATGAGCAGTTCTTC,CSAIGTSGSLDNEQFF
few,14,-,TRBV29-1,TRBJ2-1,TGCAGCGTTGGTGTCCGGGGATCCTACAATGAGCAGTTCTTC,CSVGVRGSYNEQFF
-,17,TRBD2,TRBV4-2,TRBJ2-3,TGTGCCAGCAGCCCGCGTCTAACTAGCGGGAGCACAGATACGCAGTATTTT,CASSPRLTSGSTDTQYF
few,16,-,TRBV19,TRBJ1-5,TGTGCCAGTAGTACCCCCGGGGTGTCGATCAATCAGCCCCAGCATTTT,CASSTPGVSINQPQHF
many,12,-,TRBV3-1,TRBJ2-1,TGTGCCAGCAGCCAAGACGGGAATGAGCAGTTCTTC,CASSQDGNEQFF
-,16,TRBD1,TRBV18,TRBJ1-1,TGTGCCAGCTCACCAACCACTGGACAGGATAACACTGAAGCTTTCTTT,CASSPTTGQDNTEAFF
few,16,TRBD2,TRBV11-1,TRBJ2-1,TGTGCCAGCAGCTTAGCCCCCACTAGCGATAACAATGAGCAGTTCTTC,CASSLAPTSDNNEQFF
many,13,-,TRBV6-2/TRBV6-3,TRBJ2-7,TGTGCCAGCAGGCGGACGGTCTCCTACGAGCAGTACTTC,CASRRTVSYEQYF
once,14,TRBD1,TRBV28,TRBJ1-1,TGTGCCAGCAGTTTGGGGGCAGGGGGCACTGAAGCTTTCTTT,CASSLGAGGTEAFF
many,19,-,TRBV12-3/TRBV12-4,TRBJ2-6,TGTGCCAGCATCTTCGGGCTGACTGCACTCTTTTCTGGGGCCAACGTCCTGACTTTC,CASIFGLTALFSGANVLTF
-,15,-,TRBV2,TRBJ2-2,TGTGCCAGCAGCCCGGACTGGGCGTACACCGGGGAGCTGTTTTTT,CASSPDWAYTGELFF
few,15,-,TRBV20-1,TRBJ2-7,TGCAGTGCTAGAGGAAGGGCCAAATCGGGCTACGAGCAGTACTTC,CSARGRAKSGYEQYF
many,13,-,TRBV5-1,TRBJ2-1,TGCGCCAGCAGCTTGGGGCTTTACAATGAGCAGTTCTTC,CASSLGLYNEQFF
-,13,-,TRBV5-1,TRBJ2-7,TGCGCCAGCAGCTTTTTAGGAGACTACGAGCAGTACTTC,CASSFLGDYEQYF
-,13,TRBD1,TRBV5-1,TRBJ2-7,TGCGCCAGCAGCTTGGAGCGGGGACAGGGGCAGTACTTC,CASSLERGQGQYF
many,16,-,TRBV2,TRBJ1-2,TGTGCCAGCATTTTAACAGGCCCCGATATGAACTATGGCTACACCTTC,CASILTGPDMNYGYTF
-,14,TRBD2,TRBV20-1,TRBJ2-7,TGCAGTGCTCGCGTGGGACTAGCGGGATACGAGCAGTACTTC,CSARVGLAGYEQYF
-,13,TRBD1,TRBV27,TRBJ2-1,TGTGCCAGCGGATGGACAGGGGGGAATGAGCAGTTCTTC,CASGWTGGNEQFF
-,17,-,TRBV6-1,TRBJ1-5,TGTGCCAGCAGTGGTACGGGGGGCGAAAATAGCAATCAGCCCCAGCATTTT,CASSGTGGENSNQPQHF
-,12,-,TRBV20-1,TRBJ1-1,TGCAGTGCTAGAGAAGTGGACACTGAAGCTTTCTTT,CSAREVDTEAFF
-,15,-,TRBV6-5,TRBJ2-7,TGTGCCAGCAGTTACTCGACTGAGGGAGGCTACGAGCAGTACTTC,CASSYSTEGGYEQYF